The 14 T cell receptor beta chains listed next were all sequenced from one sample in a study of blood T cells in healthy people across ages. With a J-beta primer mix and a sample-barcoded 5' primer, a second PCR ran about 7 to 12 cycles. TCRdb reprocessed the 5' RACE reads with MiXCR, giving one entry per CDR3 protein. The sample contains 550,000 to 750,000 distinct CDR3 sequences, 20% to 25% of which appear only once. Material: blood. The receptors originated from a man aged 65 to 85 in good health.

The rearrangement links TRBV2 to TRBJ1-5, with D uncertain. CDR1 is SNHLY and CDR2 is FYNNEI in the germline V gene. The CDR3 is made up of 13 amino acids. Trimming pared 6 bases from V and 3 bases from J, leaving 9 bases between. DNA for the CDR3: TGTGCCAGCAGGTCGACCGCCAATCAGCCCCAGCATTTT. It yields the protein CASRSTANQPQHF. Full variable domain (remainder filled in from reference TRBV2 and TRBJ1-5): EPEVTQTPSHQVTQMGQEVILRCVPISNHLYFYWYRQILGQKVEFLVSFYNNEISEKSEIFDDQFSVERPDGSNFTLKIRSTKLEDSAMYFCASRSTANQPQHFGDGTRLSIL.

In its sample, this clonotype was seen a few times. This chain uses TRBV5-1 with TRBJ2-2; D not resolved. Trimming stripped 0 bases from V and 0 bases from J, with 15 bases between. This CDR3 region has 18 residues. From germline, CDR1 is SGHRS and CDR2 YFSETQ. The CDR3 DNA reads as TGCGCCAGCAGCTTGGCCCCCTCACGGTCCGCGAACACCGGGGAGCTGTTTTTT. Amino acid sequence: CASSLAPSRSANTGELFF.

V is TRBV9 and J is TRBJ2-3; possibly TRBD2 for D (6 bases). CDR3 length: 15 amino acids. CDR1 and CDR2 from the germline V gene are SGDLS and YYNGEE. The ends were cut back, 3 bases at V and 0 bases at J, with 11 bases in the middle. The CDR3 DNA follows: TGTGCCAGCAGCGCTGCGGGACGAAGCACAGATACGCAGTATTTT. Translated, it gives CASSAAGRSTDTQYF.

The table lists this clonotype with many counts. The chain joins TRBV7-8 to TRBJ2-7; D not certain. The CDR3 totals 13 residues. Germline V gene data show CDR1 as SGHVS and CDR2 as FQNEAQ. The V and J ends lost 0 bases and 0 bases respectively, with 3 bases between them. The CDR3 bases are TGTGCCAGCAGCTTAGCGGACTCCTACGAGCAGTACTTC. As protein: CASSLADSYEQYF.

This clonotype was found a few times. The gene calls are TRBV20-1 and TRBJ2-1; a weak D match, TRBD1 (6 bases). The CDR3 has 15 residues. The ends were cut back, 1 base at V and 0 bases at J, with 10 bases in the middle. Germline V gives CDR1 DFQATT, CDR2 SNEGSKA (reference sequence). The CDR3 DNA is TGCAGTGCTAGAGGCCTAGGGGGCTCCTACAATGAGCAGTTCTTC. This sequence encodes CSARGLGGSYNEQFF.

The CDR3: CASSQGYSGNTIYF. In nucleotides, the CDR3 is TGTGCCAGCAGCCAAGGGTACTCTGGAAACACCATATATTTT. The V call is TRBV3-1, the J call TRBJ1-3; D is undetermined. CDR1 LGHDT and CDR2 YNNKEL come from the germline V gene (reference sequence). The CDR3 has 14 residues. V shed 1 base and J shed 0 bases, with 4 bases lying between them.

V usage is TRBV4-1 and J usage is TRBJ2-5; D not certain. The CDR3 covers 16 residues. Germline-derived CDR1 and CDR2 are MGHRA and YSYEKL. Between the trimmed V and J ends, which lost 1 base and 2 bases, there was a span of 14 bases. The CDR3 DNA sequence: TGCGCCAGCAGCCAAGCGGGCCTCAGAGAACAAGAGACCCAGTACTTC. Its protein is CASSQAGLREQETQYF.

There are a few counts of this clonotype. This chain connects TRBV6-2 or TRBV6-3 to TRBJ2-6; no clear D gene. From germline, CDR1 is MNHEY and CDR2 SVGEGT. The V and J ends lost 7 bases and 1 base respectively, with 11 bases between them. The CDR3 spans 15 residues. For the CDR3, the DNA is TGTGCCAGCACCTCAGGCCTATCTGGGGCCAACGTCCTGACTTTC. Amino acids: CASTSGLSGANVLTF.

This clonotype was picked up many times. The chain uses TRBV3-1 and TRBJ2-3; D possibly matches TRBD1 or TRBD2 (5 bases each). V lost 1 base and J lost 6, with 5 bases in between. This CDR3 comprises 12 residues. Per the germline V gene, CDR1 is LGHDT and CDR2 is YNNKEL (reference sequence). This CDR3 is CASSQGGDTQYF. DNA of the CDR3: TGTGCCAGCAGCCAAGGGGGGGATACGCAGTATTTT.

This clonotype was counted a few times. The CDR3 is CASSTNSPGYGEQFF. Here the CDR3 DNA reads TGTGCCAGCAGCACGAATTCACCAGGGTACGGTGAGCAGTTCTTC. The chain uses TRBV7-2 and TRBJ2-1, with D perhaps TRBD1 (5 bases). The CDR3 is 15 amino acids. V shed 5 bases and J shed 9 bases, with 20 bases lying between them. Germline CDR1 is SGHTA and CDR2 is FQGNSA.

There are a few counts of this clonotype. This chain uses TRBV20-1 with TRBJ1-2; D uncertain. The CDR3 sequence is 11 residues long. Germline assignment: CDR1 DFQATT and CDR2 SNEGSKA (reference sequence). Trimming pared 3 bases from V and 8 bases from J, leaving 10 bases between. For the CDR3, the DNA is TGCAGTGCTAGTTCTGGGAACGGCTACACCTTC. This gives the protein CSASSGNGYTF.

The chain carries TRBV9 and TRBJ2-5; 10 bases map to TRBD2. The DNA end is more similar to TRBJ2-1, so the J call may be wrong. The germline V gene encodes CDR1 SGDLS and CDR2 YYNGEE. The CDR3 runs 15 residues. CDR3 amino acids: CASSVSGTSDNEQFF. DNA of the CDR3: TGTGCCAGCAGCGTATCCGGGACTAGCGACAATGAGCAGTTCTTC.

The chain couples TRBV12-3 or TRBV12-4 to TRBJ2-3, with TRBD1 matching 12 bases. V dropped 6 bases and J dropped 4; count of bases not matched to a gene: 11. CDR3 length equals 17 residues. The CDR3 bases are TGTGCCAGCAGCCCGGGACAGGGGGCGTCATTTGCAGATACGCAGTATTTT. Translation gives CASSPGQGASFADTQYF.

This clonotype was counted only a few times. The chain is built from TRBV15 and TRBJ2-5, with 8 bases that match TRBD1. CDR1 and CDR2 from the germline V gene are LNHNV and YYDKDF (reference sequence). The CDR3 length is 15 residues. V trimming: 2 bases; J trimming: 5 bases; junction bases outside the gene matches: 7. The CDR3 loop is CATSRPGQGTETQYF. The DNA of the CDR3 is TGTGCCACCAGCAGACCTGGACAGGGAACCGAGACCCAGTACTTC.